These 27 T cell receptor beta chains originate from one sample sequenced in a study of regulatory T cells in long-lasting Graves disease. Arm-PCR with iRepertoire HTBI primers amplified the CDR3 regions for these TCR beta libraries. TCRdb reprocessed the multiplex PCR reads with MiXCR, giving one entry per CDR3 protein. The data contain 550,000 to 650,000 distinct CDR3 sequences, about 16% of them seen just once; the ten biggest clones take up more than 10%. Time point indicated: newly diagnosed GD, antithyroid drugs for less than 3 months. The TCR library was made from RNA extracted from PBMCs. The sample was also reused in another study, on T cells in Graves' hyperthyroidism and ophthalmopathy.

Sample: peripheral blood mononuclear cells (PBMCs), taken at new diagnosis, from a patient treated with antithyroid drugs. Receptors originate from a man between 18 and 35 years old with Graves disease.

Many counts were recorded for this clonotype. The CDR3 reads CASTRGGTGSEQYF. CDR3 coding DNA: TGTGCCAGCACCCGAGGAGGGACAGGGAGCGAGCAGTACTTC. The chain couples TRBV28 to TRBJ2-7; TRBD1 matches 9 bases. The germline V gene has CDR1 MDHEN and CDR2 SYDVKM. This CDR3 comprises 14 residues. Losses at the gene ends were 7 bases for V and 6 bases for J; bases not matched to a gene: 10.

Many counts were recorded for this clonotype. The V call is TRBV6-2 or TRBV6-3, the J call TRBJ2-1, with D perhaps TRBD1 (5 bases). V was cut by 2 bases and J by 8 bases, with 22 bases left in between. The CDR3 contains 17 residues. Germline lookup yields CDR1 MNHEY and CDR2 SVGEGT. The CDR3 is CASSYGRAFRVGDEQFF. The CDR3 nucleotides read TGTGCCAGCAGTTACGGTCGGGCCTTCCGGGTAGGGGATGAGCAGTTCTTC.

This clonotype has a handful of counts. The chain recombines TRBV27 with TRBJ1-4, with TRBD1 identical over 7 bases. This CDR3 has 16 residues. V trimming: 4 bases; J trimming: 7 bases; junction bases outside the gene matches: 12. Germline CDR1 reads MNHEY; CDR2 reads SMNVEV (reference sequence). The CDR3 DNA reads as TGTGCCAGCAGTTCCGATTACAGGGGTAGCGGTGAAAAACTGTTTTTT. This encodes CASSSDYRGSGEKLFF.

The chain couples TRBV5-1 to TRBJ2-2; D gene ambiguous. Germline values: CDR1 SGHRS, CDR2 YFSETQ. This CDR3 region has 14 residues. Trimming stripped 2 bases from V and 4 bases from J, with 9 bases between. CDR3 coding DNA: TGCGCCAGCAGCTTTCTGGAAGGCACCGGGGAGCTGTTTTTT. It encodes CASSFLEGTGELFF.

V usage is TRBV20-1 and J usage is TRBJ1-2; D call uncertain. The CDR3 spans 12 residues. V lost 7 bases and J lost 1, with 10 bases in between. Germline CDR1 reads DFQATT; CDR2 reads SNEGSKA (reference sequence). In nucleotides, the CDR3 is TGCAGTGTGGGCGCGTTTAACTATGGCTACACCTTC. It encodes CSVGAFNYGYTF.

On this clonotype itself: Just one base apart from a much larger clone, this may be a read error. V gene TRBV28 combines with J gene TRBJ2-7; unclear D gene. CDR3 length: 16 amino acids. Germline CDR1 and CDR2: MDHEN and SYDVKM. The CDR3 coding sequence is TGTGCCAGCAGTTTTTCCCGGCGGCAGAACTCCTACGAGCAGCACTTC. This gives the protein CASSFSRRQNSYEQHF.

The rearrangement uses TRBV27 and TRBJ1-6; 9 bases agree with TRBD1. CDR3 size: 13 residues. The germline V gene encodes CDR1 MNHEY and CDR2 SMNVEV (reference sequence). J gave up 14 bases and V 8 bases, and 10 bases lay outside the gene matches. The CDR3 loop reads CASGRTGALALHF. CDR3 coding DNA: TGTGCCAGCGGGAGGACAGGGGCTCTGGCCCTCCACTTT.

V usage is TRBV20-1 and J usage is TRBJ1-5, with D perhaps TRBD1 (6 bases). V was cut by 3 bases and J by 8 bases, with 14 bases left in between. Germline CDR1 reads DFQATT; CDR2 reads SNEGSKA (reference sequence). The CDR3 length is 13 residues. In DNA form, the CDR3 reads TGCAGTGCTAGGAGGGGGGAGAATGAGCCCCAGCATTTT. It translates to CSARRGENEPQHF.

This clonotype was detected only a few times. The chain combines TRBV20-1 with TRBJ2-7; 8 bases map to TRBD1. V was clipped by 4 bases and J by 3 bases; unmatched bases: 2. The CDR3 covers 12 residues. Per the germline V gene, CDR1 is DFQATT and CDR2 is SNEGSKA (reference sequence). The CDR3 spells CSAKTGVYEQYF. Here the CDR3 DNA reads TGCAGTGCTAAGACAGGGGTCTACGAGCAGTACTTC.

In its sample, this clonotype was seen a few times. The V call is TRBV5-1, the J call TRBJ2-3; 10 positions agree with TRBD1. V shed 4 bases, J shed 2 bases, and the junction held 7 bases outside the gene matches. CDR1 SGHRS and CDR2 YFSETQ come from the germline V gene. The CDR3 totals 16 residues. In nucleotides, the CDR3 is TGCGCCAGCAGCCCGTTAGGGACAGGGGCCACAGATACGCAGTATTTT. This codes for CASSPLGTGATDTQYF.

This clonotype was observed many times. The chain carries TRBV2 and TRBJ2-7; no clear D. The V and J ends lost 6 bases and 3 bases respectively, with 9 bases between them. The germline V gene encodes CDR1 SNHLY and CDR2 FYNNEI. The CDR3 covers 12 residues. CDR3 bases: TGTGCCAGCAGATATGAGGTCTACGAGCAGTACTTC. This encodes CASRYEVYEQYF.

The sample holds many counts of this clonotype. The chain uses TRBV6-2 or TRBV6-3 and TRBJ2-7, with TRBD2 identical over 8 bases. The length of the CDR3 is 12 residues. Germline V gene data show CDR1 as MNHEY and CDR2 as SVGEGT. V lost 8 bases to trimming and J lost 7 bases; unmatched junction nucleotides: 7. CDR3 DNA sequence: TGTGCCAGCGTAGCGGGATTGGGGGAGCAGTACTTC. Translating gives CASVAGLGEQYF.

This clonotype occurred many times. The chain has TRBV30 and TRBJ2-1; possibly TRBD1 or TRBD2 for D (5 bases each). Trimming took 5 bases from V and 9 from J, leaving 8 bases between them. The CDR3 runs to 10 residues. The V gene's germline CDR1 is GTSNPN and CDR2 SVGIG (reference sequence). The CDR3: CAWGGREQFF. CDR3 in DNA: TGTGCCTGGGGGGGTCGTGAGCAGTTCTTC.

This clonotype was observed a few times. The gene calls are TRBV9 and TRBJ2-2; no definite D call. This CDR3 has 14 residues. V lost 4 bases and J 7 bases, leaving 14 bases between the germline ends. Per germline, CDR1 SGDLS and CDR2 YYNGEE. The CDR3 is CASSLRLVGGELFF. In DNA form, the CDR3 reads TGTGCCAGCAGCCTACGTTTGGTTGGCGGGGAGCTGTTTTTT.

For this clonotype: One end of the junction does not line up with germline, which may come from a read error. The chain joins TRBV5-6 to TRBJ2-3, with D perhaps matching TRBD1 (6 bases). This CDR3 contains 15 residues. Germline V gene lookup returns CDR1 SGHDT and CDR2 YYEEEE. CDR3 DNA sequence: TGTGCCGGCAGATTTACAGGGAATCCTGGGGATACGCAGTATTTT. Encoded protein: CAGRFTGNPGDTQYF.

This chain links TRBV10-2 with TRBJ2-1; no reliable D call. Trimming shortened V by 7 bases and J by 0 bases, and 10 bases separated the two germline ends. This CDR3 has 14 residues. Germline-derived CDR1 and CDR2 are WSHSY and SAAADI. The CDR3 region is CASTKVSSYNEQFF. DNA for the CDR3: TGCGCCAGCACCAAAGTTAGCTCCTACAATGAGCAGTTCTTC.

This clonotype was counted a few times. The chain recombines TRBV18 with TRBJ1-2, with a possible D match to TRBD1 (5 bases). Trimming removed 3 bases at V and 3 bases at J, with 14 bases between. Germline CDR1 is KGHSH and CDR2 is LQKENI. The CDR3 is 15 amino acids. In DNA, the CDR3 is TGTGCCAGCTCACCCGGACACCGTCGATACTATGGCTACACCTTC. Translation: CASSPGHRRYYGYTF.

The CDR3 sequence is CSARDQRGGNTGELFF. In DNA form, the CDR3 reads TGCAGTGCTAGAGATCAAAGGGGGGGGAACACCGGGGAGCTGTTTTTT. V usage is TRBV20-1 and J usage is TRBJ2-2, with a weak D call TRBD2 (7 bases). V was shortened by 0 bases and J by 1 base, with 12 bases between the two germline ends. Germline CDR1 and CDR2: DFQATT and SNEGSKA (reference sequence). This CDR3 is built from 16 residues.

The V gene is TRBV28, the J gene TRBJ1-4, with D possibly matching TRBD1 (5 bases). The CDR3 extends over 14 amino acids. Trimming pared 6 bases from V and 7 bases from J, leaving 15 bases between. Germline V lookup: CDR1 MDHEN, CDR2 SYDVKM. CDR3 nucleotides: TGTGCCAGCAGCCGTGATGACAGATTTGAAAAACTGTTTTTT. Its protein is CASSRDDRFEKLFF. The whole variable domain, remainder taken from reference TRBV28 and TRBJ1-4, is DVKVTQSSRYLVKRTGEKVFLECVQDMDHENMFWYRQDPGLGLRLIYFSYDVKMKEKGDIPEGYSVSREKKERFSLILESASTNQTSMYLCASSRDDRFEKLFFGSGTQLSVL.

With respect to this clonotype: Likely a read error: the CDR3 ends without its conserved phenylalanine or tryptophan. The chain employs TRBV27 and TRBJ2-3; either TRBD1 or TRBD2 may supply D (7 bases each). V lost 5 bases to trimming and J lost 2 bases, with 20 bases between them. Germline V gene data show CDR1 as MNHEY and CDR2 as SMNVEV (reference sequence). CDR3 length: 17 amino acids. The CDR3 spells CASSPLGRGRLTDTQYS. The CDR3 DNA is TGTGCCAGCAGTCCCCTGGGGAGGGGGCGACTCACAGATACGCAGTATTCT.

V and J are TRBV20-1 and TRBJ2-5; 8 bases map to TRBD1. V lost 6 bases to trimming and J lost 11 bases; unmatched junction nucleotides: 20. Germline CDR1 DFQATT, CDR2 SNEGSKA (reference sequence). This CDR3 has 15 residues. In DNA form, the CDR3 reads TGCAGTGCCTTCGGACAGGGAGGATCCTACAATGAGCAGTACTTC. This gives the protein CSAFGQGGSYNEQYF.

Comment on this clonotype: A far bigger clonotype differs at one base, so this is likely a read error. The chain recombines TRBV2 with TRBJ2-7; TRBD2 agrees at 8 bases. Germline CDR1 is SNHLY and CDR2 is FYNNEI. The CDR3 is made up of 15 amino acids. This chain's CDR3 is CASSLIAGTRYEQCF. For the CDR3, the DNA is TGTGCCAGCAGCTTAATAGCGGGAACGCGCTACGAGCAGTGCTTC.

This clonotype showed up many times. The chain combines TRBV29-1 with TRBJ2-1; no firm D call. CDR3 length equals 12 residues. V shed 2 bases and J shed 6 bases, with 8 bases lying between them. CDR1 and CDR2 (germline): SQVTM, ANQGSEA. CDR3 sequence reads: CSVEPSGNEQFF. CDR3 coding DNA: TGCAGCGTTGAACCCTCGGGCAATGAGCAGTTCTTC.

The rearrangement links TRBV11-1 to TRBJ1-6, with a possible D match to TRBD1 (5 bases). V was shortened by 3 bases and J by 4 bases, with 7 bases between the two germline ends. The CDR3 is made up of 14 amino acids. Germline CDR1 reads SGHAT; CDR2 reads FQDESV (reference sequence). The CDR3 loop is CASSLRQYNSPLHF. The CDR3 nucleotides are TGTGCCAGCAGCTTGCGACAGTATAATTCACCCCTCCACTTT.

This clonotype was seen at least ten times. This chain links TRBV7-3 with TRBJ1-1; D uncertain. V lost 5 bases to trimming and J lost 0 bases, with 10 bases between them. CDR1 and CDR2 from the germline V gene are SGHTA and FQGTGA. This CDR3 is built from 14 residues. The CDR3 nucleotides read TGTGCCAGCAGCCAAGGTGGGGTGAACACTGAAGCTTTCTTT. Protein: CASSQGGVNTEAFF.

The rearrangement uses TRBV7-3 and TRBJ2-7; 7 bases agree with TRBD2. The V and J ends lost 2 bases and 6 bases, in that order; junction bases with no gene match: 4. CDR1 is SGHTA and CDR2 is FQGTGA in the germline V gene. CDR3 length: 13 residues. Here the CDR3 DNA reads TGTGCCAGCAGCTTAGGGGGGGGTGCCGAGCAGTACTTC. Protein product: CASSLGGGAEQYF. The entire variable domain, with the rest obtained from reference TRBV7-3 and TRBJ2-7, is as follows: GAGVSQTPSNKVTEKGKYVELRCDPISGHTALYWYRQSLGQGPEFLIYFQGTGAADDSGLPNDRFFAVRPEGSVSTLKIQRTERGDSAVYLCASSLGGGAEQYFGPGTRLTVT.

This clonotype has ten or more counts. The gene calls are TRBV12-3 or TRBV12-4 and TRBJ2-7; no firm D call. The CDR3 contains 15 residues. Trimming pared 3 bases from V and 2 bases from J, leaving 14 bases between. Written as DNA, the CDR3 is TGTGCCAGCAGTTTCCCGGCAGCCCAGACCTACGAGCAGTACTTC. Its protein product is CASSFPAAQTYEQYF.